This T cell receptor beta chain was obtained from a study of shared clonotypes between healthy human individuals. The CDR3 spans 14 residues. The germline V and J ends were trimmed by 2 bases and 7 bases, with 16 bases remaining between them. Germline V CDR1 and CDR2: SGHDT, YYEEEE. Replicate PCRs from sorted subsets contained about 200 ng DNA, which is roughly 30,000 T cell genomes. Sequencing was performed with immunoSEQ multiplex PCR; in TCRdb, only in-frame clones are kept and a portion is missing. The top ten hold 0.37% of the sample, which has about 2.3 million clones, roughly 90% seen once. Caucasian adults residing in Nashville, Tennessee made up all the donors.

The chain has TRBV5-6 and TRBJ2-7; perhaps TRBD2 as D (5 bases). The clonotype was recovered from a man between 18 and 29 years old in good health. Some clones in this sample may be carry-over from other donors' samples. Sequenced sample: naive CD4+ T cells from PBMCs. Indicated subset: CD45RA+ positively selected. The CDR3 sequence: CASSFRGRGVEQYF. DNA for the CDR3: TGTGCCAGCAGCTTTAGAGGACGGGGAGTGGAGCAGTACTTC. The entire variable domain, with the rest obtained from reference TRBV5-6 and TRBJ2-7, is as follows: DAGVTQSPTHLIKTRGQQVTLRCSPKSGHDTVSWYQQALGQGPQFIFQYYEEEERQRGNFPDRFSGHQFPNYSSELNVNALLLGDSALYLCASSFRGRGVEQYFGPGTRLTVT.